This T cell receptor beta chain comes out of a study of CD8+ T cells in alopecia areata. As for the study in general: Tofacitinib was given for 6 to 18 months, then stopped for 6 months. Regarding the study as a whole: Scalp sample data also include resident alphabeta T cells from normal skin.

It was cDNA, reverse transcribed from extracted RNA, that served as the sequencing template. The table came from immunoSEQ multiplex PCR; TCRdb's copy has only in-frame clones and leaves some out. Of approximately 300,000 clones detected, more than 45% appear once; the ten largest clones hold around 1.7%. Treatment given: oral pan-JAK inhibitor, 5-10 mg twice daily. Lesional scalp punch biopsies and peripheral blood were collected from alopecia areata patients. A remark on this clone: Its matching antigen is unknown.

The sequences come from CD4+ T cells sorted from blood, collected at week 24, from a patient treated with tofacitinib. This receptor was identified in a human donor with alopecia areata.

For the CDR3, the DNA is TGTCAAACCCGGACTACCGAGAACACTGAAGCTTTCTTT. This sequence encodes CQTRTTENTEAFF. The V and J genes are TRBV6-5 and TRBJ1-1, with D unclear. The CDR3 has 13 amino acids. Germline V gene lookup returns CDR1 MNHEY and CDR2 SVGAGI.